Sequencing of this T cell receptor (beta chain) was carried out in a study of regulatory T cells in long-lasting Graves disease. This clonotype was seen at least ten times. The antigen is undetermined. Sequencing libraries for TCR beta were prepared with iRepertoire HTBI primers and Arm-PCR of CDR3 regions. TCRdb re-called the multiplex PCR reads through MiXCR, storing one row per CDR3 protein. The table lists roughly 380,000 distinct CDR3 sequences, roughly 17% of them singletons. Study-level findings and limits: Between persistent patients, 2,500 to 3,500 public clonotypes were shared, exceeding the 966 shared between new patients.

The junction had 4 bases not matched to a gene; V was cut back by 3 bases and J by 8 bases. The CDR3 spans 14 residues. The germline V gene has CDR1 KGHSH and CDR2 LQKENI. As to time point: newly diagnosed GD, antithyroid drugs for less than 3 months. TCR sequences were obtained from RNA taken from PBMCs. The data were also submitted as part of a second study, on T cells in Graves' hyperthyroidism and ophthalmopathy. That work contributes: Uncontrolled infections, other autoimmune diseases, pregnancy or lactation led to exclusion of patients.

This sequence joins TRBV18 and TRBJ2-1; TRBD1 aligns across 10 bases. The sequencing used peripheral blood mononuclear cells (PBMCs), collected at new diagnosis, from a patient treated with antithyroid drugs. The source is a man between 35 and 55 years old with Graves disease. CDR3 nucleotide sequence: TGTGCCAGCTCACCGGGACAGGGGACGGATGAGCAGTTCTTC. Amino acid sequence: CASSPGQGTDEQFF.